This T cell receptor (beta chain) stems from a study of cytotoxic CD8 clonotypes in ibrutinib-treated CLL (dated by TCRdb to 2020 to 2023). Regarding the study in general: The cohort was composed of about a dozen relapsed/refractory and about 16 treatment-naive patients; IGHV unmutated status was identified in some 17 patients. Response samples were obtained after a median of approximately 12 months of treatment, with a range of roughly 6 to 36 months. Cryopreserved peripheral blood mononuclear cells were collected at three points: before therapy, at response, and at either sustained remission or disease progression. Responses were partial in roughly 24 patients and complete in 2; after median approximately 66 months follow-up, roughly 14 stayed in remission and some twelve progressed. Samples averaged roughly 280,000 productive templates and 90,000 to 100,000 productive rearrangements. Longitudinal samples were available for about 30% of the 86 trial participants. Every sample from remission and from progressive disease was obtained while the patients were still on ibrutinib.

With regard to this clone: Its antigen remains unidentified. Base qualities are missing; no much larger clone stands one base away.

What the study reported, not specific to this receptor: Sustained-remission and progressing patients did not have matched sampling times, and lymph node repertoires were not examined. Baseline clonality was found to be higher than that of age-matched healthy donors and was strongly correlated with circulating CD8+ T-cell counts. Public clonotypes were rare and either contracted or stayed stable during treatment, and the rise in clonality at ibrutinib response reflected the expansion of private clonotypes. Clonality rose at ibrutinib response, remained stable during sustained remission, and dropped back toward baseline at progression.

The intended sense of this specimen's time point label: approximately 25 months on ibrutinib. For TCR beta library preparation, about 2 micrograms of genomic DNA was extracted from cryopreserved PBMCs. Longitudinal blood samples from CLL patients receiving ibrutinib monotherapy were subjected to high-throughput TCR beta sequencing. The patients took part in an open-label, single-center phase 2 trial of ibrutinib monotherapy. The V end loses 10 bases and the J end loses 1 base, and a stretch of 16 bases separates them. The CDR3 runs 14 amino acids, cysteine and phenylalanine included. Only the CDR3 DNA is retained, 42 bases long and in frame from the first base. The goal of deep resolution MiSeq sequencing was a depth between 1 in 1 million and 1 in 200,000 T cells, and coverage averaged 10x per clonotype. TCR beta libraries were generated with the immunoSEQ hsTCRB Kit. The study's processing was this. The data were analyzed with ImmunoSEQ Analyzer and ImmunoSEQ Data Assistant, and V, D and J gene assignments followed IMGT definitions. Clonality, which ranges from 0 to 1, was calculated as one minus the normalized Shannon entropy of productive rearrangement frequencies. Public clonotype analysis was restricted to overrepresented clonotypes comprising at least 0.05% of each patient's repertoire. About a dozen age-matched healthy donor repertoires from immuneACCESS served as clonality controls. The table comes from immuneACCESS by way of TCRdb, which keeps in-frame sequences with V and J called. Part of the clones is missing from these tables; in studies checked, under half for an unresolved V gene and the rest for unknown reasons. The V and J calls and clone size were taken over from that table, and D and trimming were inferred from the DNA. In all, the sample holds about 160,000 clones, and more than 80% of those were seen once. The ten largest clonotypes hold about 4.3% of the sample.

This sample comprised PBMCs, obtained after 24 months of ibrutinib treatment. The receptor was derived from a human donor with chronic lymphocytic leukemia. The V and J segments used are TRBV23-1 and TRBJ1-1; the D gene is perhaps TRBD1, on 5 matching bases. Being an ORF, TRBV23-1 has a function that is uncertain. The CDR3 reads CATKRPGQNTEAFF. Read as DNA, the sequence is TGCGCCACCAAACGACCGGGGCAGAACACTGAAGCTTTCTTT.